Presented here are 22 T cell receptor beta chains from one specimen sequenced in a study of T cells in Graves' hyperthyroidism and ophthalmopathy. TCR beta CDR3 regions were amplified from RNA transcripts. RT-PCR in the first round (using the HTBI primer set) targeted the TCR CDR3. Via MiXCR, TCRdb re-called the multiplex PCR reads, giving one row per CDR3 protein. Of more than 350,000 distinct CDR3 sequences listed, 15% are singletons. Material for sequencing was blood. These receptors were collected from a woman aged 25 to 39 with Graves' hyperthyroidism.

This clonotype was counted once. This sequence may be a read error, since a much larger clone differs from it by one base. The chain recombines TRBV12-3 or TRBV12-4 with TRBJ1-1; D uncertain. This CDR3 contains 14 residues. Trimming shortened V by 8 bases and J by 5 bases, and 18 bases separated the two germline ends. The CDR3 DNA follows: TGTGCCAGCGGCAAAATGAGGTCGGGAACTGAAGCTTTCTTT. Its protein product is CASGKMRSGTEAFF.

The chain joins TRBV29-1 to TRBJ1-2; TRBD1 aligns across 11 bases. The V gene's germline CDR1 is SQVTM and CDR2 ANQGSEA. This CDR3 has 13 amino acids. Losses at the gene ends were 4 bases for V and 8 bases for J; bases not matched to a gene: 6. The CDR3, as DNA: TGCAGCGTTGGTGGGACAGGGGGAGACGGCTACACCTTC. Translated, it gives CSVGGTGGDGYTF.

This clonotype was picked up a small number of times. This chain uses TRBV19 with TRBJ1-5; no clear D. Trimming took off 7 bases at V and 0 bases at J, with 19 bases between the two ends. This CDR3 is 17 amino acids long. The germline V gene has CDR1 LNHDA and CDR2 SQIVND (reference sequence). CDR3 region: CASTKRVGLYSNQPQHF. The CDR3 nucleotides read TGTGCCAGTACTAAGAGAGTAGGGCTTTATAGCAATCAGCCCCAGCATTTT.

The genes are TRBV20-1 and TRBJ1-2; 7 nucleotides agree with TRBD1. Germline V gene sequence: CDR1 DFQATT, CDR2 SNEGSKA (reference sequence). This CDR3 contains 14 residues. DNA of the CDR3: TGCAGAACCACCGGGACAGAGAAACCTTATGGCTACACCTTC. It yields the protein CRTTGTEKPYGYTF.

This clonotype was seen ten or more times. This rearrangement joins TRBV28 to TRBJ2-7, with unresolved D. The CDR3 contains 16 residues. From germline, CDR1 is MDHEN and CDR2 SYDVKM. Trimming took off 6 bases at V and 2 bases at J, with 20 bases between the two ends. The CDR3 region has the DNA TGTGCCAGCAGGTCCCGCAGGTGGGTTCAGCCCTACGAGCAGTACTTC. It yields the protein CASRSRRWVQPYEQYF. The whole variable domain, filled in from reference TRBV28 and TRBJ2-7, reads DVKVTQSSRYLVKRTGEKVFLECVQDMDHENMFWYRQDPGLGLRLIYFSYDVKMKEKGDIPEGYSVSREKKERFSLILESASTNQTSMYLCASRSRRWVQPYEQYFGPGTRLTVT.

This clonotype was recorded many times. V usage is TRBV2 and J usage is TRBJ2-2, with a weak D call TRBD2 (5 bases). The CDR3 is 14 residues long. The V end lost 6 bases, the J end lost 5 bases, and 13 bases lay between the germline ends. CDR1 and CDR2 from the germline V gene are SNHLY and FYNNEI. CDR3: CASSPGIRTGELFF. Here the CDR3 DNA reads TGTGCCAGCAGCCCCGGGATAAGGACCGGGGAGCTGTTTTTT.

This clonotype was counted ten times or more. CDR3 loop: CASSASGGPYEQYF. In nucleotides, the CDR3 is TGTGCCAGCAGCGCTAGCGGGGGGCCCTACGAGCAGTACTTC. The rearrangement joins TRBV27 to TRBJ2-7, with TRBD2 matching 11 bases. The V gene's germline CDR1 is MNHEY and CDR2 SMNVEV (reference sequence). The CDR3 totals 14 residues. After removal of 6 bases from V and 2 bases from J, the junction contained 3 bases not matched to a gene.

This clonotype showed up many times. This chain links TRBV5-4 with TRBJ2-1; 7 nucleotides align to TRBD2. V lost 0 bases to trimming and J lost 2 bases; unmatched junction nucleotides: 2. The CDR3 loop spans 15 amino acids. Germline CDR1 and CDR2: SGHNT and YYREEE (reference sequence). DNA for the CDR3: TGTGCCAGCAGCTTGGAGCGGGATCCCTACAATGAGCAGTTCTTC. Its protein product is CASSLERDPYNEQFF.

This clonotype occurred a few times. The rearrangement joins TRBV3-1 to TRBJ1-2; perhaps TRBD1 as D (5 bases). The CDR3 consists of 12 residues. The ends were cut back, 3 bases at V and 7 bases at J, with 9 bases in the middle. Germline V gene data show CDR1 as LGHDT and CDR2 as YNNKEL (reference sequence). The CDR3 reads CASSQAGRGYTF. CDR3 in DNA: TGTGCCAGCAGCCAGGCAGGGCGTGGCTACACCTTC.

The chain couples TRBV24-1 to TRBJ1-4; 12 nucleotides match TRBD1. There are 18 residues in the CDR3. Germline CDR1 and CDR2: KGHDR and SFDVKD. J was trimmed by 1 base and V by 10 bases; bases with no gene match: 12. The CDR3 DNA reads TGTGCCACAAAACGTACCGGGACAGGGGGCGAAACTAATGAAAAACTGTTTTTT. It translates to CATKRTGTGGETNEKLFF.

The chain carries TRBV24-1 and TRBJ1-2; D remains unclear. V lost 2 bases, J lost 3 bases, and 0 bases lay in between. The CDR3 runs 11 residues. Germline V CDR1 and CDR2: KGHDR, SFDVKD. Here the CDR3 reads CATSDYYGYTF. In nucleotides, the CDR3 is TGTGCCACCAGTGATTACTATGGCTACACCTTC.

This clonotype was found many times. The rearrangement links TRBV18 to TRBJ2-7, with TRBD1 identical over 7 bases. The junction had 5 bases not matched to a gene; V was cut back by 3 bases and J by 6 bases. This CDR3 has 13 residues. Germline assignment: CDR1 KGHSH and CDR2 LQKENI. The DNA for the CDR3 is TGTGCCAGCTCACCCTCGACAGGGTTCGAGCAGTACTTC. The encoded protein is CASSPSTGFEQYF.

This clonotype was observed a few times. The rearrangement uses TRBV7-9 and TRBJ1-6, with TRBD1 identical over 9 bases. Germline CDR1 is SEHNR and CDR2 is FQNEAQ (reference sequence). The CDR3 is 15 amino acids. The trim removed 1 base at V and 8 bases at J, leaving 3 bases unmatched. The DNA of the CDR3 is TGTGCCAGCAGCTTAGTAACAGGGGGCGATTCACCCCTCCACTTT. Translation: CASSLVTGGDSPLHF.

There are many counts of this clonotype. The gene calls are TRBV20-1 and TRBJ2-5; the match to TRBD2 covers 10 bases. The CDR3 totals 16 residues. CDR1 and CDR2 from the germline V gene are DFQATT and SNEGSKA (reference sequence). The J segment lost 6 bases and the V segment lost 4 bases, leaving 14 bases of the junction unmatched. The CDR3 region is CSAIPGGAGGRQTQYF. For the CDR3, the DNA is TGCAGTGCTATCCCCGGGGGAGCGGGAGGGCGGCAGACCCAGTACTTC.

This clonotype was observed at least ten times. The chain has TRBV12-5 and TRBJ2-3; 12 bases align to TRBD2. Germline loops: CDR1 LGHNT, CDR2 FRNRAP. The trim removed 1 base at V and 2 bases at J, leaving 1 base unmatched. The CDR3 totals 16 residues. CDR3 nucleotide sequence: TGTGCTAGTGGTTTGGGACTAGCGGGAGACACAGATACGCAGTATTTT. Translating gives CASGLGLAGDTDTQYF.

Ten or more counts support this clonotype. The rearrangement links TRBV28 to TRBJ1-5; 9 positions agree with TRBD1. Germline V gives CDR1 MDHEN, CDR2 SYDVKM. The CDR3 consists of 14 residues. J gave up 5 bases and V 5 bases, and 4 bases lay outside the gene matches. The CDR3 is CASSAYRGHQPQHF. The CDR3 region has the DNA TGTGCCAGCAGTGCATACAGGGGGCATCAGCCCCAGCATTTT.

The sample holds many counts of this clonotype. This chain connects TRBV6-2 or TRBV6-3 to TRBJ1-5, with no clear D. Trimming took off 6 bases at V and 1 base at J, with 10 bases between the two ends. The CDR3 runs 14 residues. Germline CDR1 and CDR2: MNHEY and SVGEGT. The chain's CDR3 is CASSPALSNQPQHF. The CDR3 nucleotides are TGTGCCAGCAGCCCGGCGTTAAGCAATCAGCCCCAGCATTTT.

Many counts were recorded for this clonotype. CDR3 DNA sequence: TGCGCCAGCAGCTTGGATTTGGGGGTCCGGGAGACCCAGTACTTC. The encoded protein is CASSLDLGVRETQYF. The chain combines TRBV5-1 with TRBJ2-5; D is possibly TRBD1 or TRBD2 (5 bases each). There are 15 residues in the CDR3. The V and J ends lost 0 bases and 5 bases respectively, with 14 bases between them. CDR1 SGHRS and CDR2 YFSETQ come from the germline V gene.

Only a few counts were recorded for this clonotype. V is TRBV10-3 and J is TRBJ1-3, with no clear D. CDR1 ENHRY and CDR2 SYGVKD come from the germline V gene. Trimming left V 9 bases short and J 4 bases short, with 13 bases between. The CDR3 runs 13 residues. CDR3 region: CAMRAGSGNTIYF. The CDR3 DNA follows: TGTGCCATGCGAGCGGGGTCCGGAAACACCATATATTTT.

This clonotype appeared a single time. The chain is built from TRBV12-3 or TRBV12-4 and TRBJ1-3, with 7 bases lining up with TRBD1. CDR3 size: 12 residues. V trimming: 6 bases; J trimming: 9 bases; junction bases outside the gene matches: 5. The CDR3 loop is CASRTGVVTIYF. The CDR3 DNA is TGTGCCAGCAGAACAGGGGTCGTCACCATATATTTT.

The rearrangement joins TRBV11-2 to TRBJ1-4, with 8 bases fitting TRBD1. Germline-derived CDR1 and CDR2 are SGHAT and FQNNGV. The V and J ends lost 5 bases and 2 bases, in that order; junction bases with no gene match: 10. The CDR3 spans 17 residues. The CDR3 sequence: CASSPLGQGATNEKLFF. CDR3 bases: TGTGCCAGCAGCCCTCTGGGGCAGGGGGCCACTAATGAAAAACTGTTTTTT.

This clonotype appeared a few times. The gene calls are TRBV27 and TRBJ2-1, with D possibly being TRBD2 (6 bases). Deletions cut 2 bases from V and 8 bases from J, with 13 bases between. The CDR3 contains 14 residues. Germline V gene lookup returns CDR1 MNHEY and CDR2 SMNVEV (reference sequence). The chain's CDR3 is CASSLLANPDEQFF. CDR3 sequence (DNA): TGTGCCAGCAGTTTACTAGCGAACCCGGATGAGCAGTTCTTC.